The source of this T cell receptor (beta chain) is a study of CD8 T cells in ankylosing spondylitis. Library preparation for TCR beta used quantitative 5'-RACE with molecular barcodes. MiXCR, run by TCRdb on the 5' RACE reads, gives a single entry per CDR3 protein. The sample includes about 420,000 distinct CDR3 sequences, approximately 20% of them seen just once. Overall study findings and caveats: The disease-linked clones had a CD8+ phenotype and low blood frequencies. Fewer than ten highly homologous variants made up a TCR beta motif that seemed to typify ankylosing spondylitis blood. Disease-linked clones reportedly concentrated significantly in matched ankylosing spondylitis synovial fluid.

In this sample, this clonotype turned up many times. Its antigen is currently unknown. The specimen was blood, either unsorted or a sorted T cell fraction (not recorded which). The origin of this receptor is a male donor with ankylosing spondylitis.

The CDR3 DNA reads as TGTGCCAGCAGTTTAGCGGGTCCGAACTCTGGAAACACCATATATTTT. Its translation is CASSLAGPNSGNTIYF. The rearrangement links TRBV12-3 or TRBV12-4 to TRBJ1-3; D not resolved. V lost 0 bases, J lost 0 bases, and 9 bases lay in between. The CDR3 extends over 16 amino acids.